One and the same sample provided the 31 T cell receptor beta chains below, sequenced in a study of blood T cell repertoires in COVID-19. Repertoires were generated with immunoSEQ multiplex PCR, while TCRdb's copy carries only in-frame clones and drops some. Of almost 500,000 clones in the sample, roughly nine tenths were seen once. The sequenced material came from PBMCs or T cells enriched from blood (not recorded which). Receptors originate from a woman aged 60-75 years who had recovered from COVID-19.

The chain links TRBV12-5 to TRBJ2-1; D remains unclear. The germline V gene has CDR1 LGHNT and CDR2 FRNRAP. Trimming stripped 3 bases from V and 14 bases from J, with 17 bases between. This CDR3 is built from 13 residues. CDR3 in amino acids: CASGFGGGWMEFF. The DNA for the CDR3 is TGTGCTAGTGGTTTCGGCGGCGGCTGGATGGAGTTCTTC.

This chain connects TRBV27 to TRBJ2-5; 9 bases are shared with TRBD1. The length of the CDR3 is 15 residues. CDR1 MNHEY and CDR2 SMNVEV come from the germline V gene (reference sequence). J was trimmed by 4 bases and V by 7 bases; bases with no gene match: 10. The DNA for the CDR3 is TGTGCCAGCACGGGCCTTGGGACAGGGCGAGAGACCCAGTACTTC. As protein: CASTGLGTGRETQYF.

The V and J genes are TRBV10-3 and TRBJ2-2, with 8 bases identical to TRBD1. The CDR3 spans 14 residues. The V segment lost 7 bases and the J segment 6 bases; nucleotides outside the gene matches: 7. The germline CDR1 and CDR2 sequences are ENHRY and SYGVKD. CDR3 sequence reads: CAIKGTGYPGELFF. Written as DNA, the CDR3 is TGTGCCATCAAAGGGACAGGCTACCCCGGGGAGCTGTTTTTT.

The rearrangement links TRBV5-1 to TRBJ1-2; 9 positions agree with TRBD1. Losses at the gene ends were 0 bases for V and 0 bases for J; bases not matched to a gene: 9. This CDR3 is 18 amino acids long. Per the germline V gene, CDR1 is SGHRS and CDR2 is YFSETQ. The CDR3, as DNA: TGCGCCAGCAGCTTGGCCCGGGGACAGGGATTAGCTAACTATGGCTACACCTTC. Its translation is CASSLARGQGLANYGYTF.

Comment on this clone: Other nucleotide sequences from this sample produce the same CDR3. The chain has TRBV18 and TRBJ1-1; TRBD1 aligns across 11 bases. CDR1 is KGHSH, CDR2 LQKENI, per germline. CDR3 length: 14 residues. Trimming at V came to 2 bases and at J to 5 bases, leaving 1 base not matched to a gene. CDR3 region: CASSPGTGGTEAFF. The CDR3 region has the DNA TGTGCCAGCTCACCAGGGACAGGGGGTACTGAAGCTTTCTTT.

V is TRBV6-6 and J is TRBJ1-6; D perhaps matches TRBD1 (5 bases). Germline lookup yields CDR1 MNHNY and CDR2 SVGAGI (reference sequence). The V and J ends lost 10 bases and 8 bases respectively, with 15 bases between them. The CDR3 sequence is 13 residues long. Here the CDR3 DNA reads TGTGCCACCCGGGGGGGAATTCATTCACCCCTCCACTTT. Protein product: CATRGGIHSPLHF.

The gene calls are TRBV5-6 and TRBJ1-2; 7 bases are shared with TRBD1. Germline CDR1 SGHDT, CDR2 YYEEEE. CDR3 length: 14 amino acids. V shed 2 bases, J shed 5 bases, and the junction held 6 bases outside the gene matches. CDR3: CASSLGTGVYGYTF. CDR3 in DNA: TGTGCCAGCAGCTTAGGAACAGGGGTTTATGGCTACACCTTC.

The J gene is TRBJ2-3, the V gene TRBV7-9; D possibly corresponds to TRBD1 (6 bases). Germline assignment: CDR1 SEHNR and CDR2 FQNEAQ (reference sequence). This CDR3 spans 15 amino acids. Trimming took 5 bases from V and 2 from J, leaving 14 bases between them. CDR3 loop: CASSTSQGLTDTQYF. CDR3 bases: TGTGCCAGCAGCACCTCGCAGGGGCTCACAGATACGCAGTATTTT.

The rearrangement uses TRBV2 and TRBJ1-5; D possibly corresponds to TRBD1 (5 bases). This CDR3 spans 14 amino acids. The germline V and J ends were trimmed by 3 bases and 2 bases, with 8 bases remaining between them. CDR1 is SNHLY, CDR2 FYNNEI, per germline. CDR3 sequence (DNA): TGTGCCAGCAGTGACCAGGGTGGCAATCAGCCCCAGCATTTT. It is translated as CASSDQGGNQPQHF.

The genes are TRBV19 and TRBJ1-2; TRBD1 aligns across 7 bases. Germline CDR1 and CDR2: LNHDA and SQIVND (reference sequence). With V trimmed by 7 bases and J by 4 bases, 12 bases remained unmatched. The CDR3 contains 15 residues. Here the CDR3 reads CASTSLGDSSYGYTF. The CDR3 region has the DNA TGTGCCAGTACCTCCTTGGGGGACAGTTCCTATGGCTACACCTTC.

The chain employs TRBV3-1 (or the pseudogene TRBV3-2) and TRBJ1-2; D perhaps matches TRBD1 (6 bases). Per germline, CDR1 LGHDT and CDR2 YNNKEL (reference sequence). V was pared by 4 bases and J by 4 bases, with 10 bases between. The length of the CDR3 is 13 residues. CDR3 loop: CASSLRTAYGYTF. CDR3 coding DNA: TGTGCCAGCAGCCTACGGACAGCCTATGGCTACACCTTC.

The rearrangement links TRBV6-5 to TRBJ2-4, with 10 bases matching TRBD1. Germline CDR1 MNHEY, CDR2 SVGAGI. Unmatched junction bases numbered 6, after V lost 6 bases and J lost 7 bases. CDR3 length: 14 residues. The CDR3 nucleotides are TGTGCCAGCAGAAGAGGACAGGGGGGGAACATTCAGTACTTC. This codes for CASRRGQGGNIQYF.

J is TRBJ1-2 and V is TRBV27; possibly TRBD1 for D (6 bases). The V end lost 0 bases, the J end lost 5 bases, and 13 bases lay between the germline ends. The CDR3 contains 15 residues. The germline V gene has CDR1 MNHEY and CDR2 SMNVEV (reference sequence). The CDR3 protein is CASSLSGGSGYGYTF. The CDR3 coding sequence is TGTGCCAGCAGTTTATCAGGGGGTTCGGGGTATGGCTACACCTTC.

This rearrangement joins TRBV6-5 to TRBJ2-7, with no clear D. Between the trimmed V and J ends, which lost 8 bases and 2 bases, there was a span of 13 bases. The length of the CDR3 is 13 residues. From germline, CDR1 is MNHEY and CDR2 SVGAGI. CDR3 sequence reads: CASSVGSAYEQYV. The CDR3 DNA follows: TGTGCCAGCTCTGTGGGCAGTGCCTACGAGCAGTACGTC.

This chain connects TRBV6-5 to TRBJ2-1; TRBD2 aligns across 8 bases. In germline, CDR1 is MNHEY, CDR2 SVGAGI. This CDR3 has 14 residues. Trimming took 6 bases from V and 9 from J; bases not matched to a gene: 10. The CDR3 nucleotides are TGTGCCAGCAGAGGACTAGCTCCCTGGGGTGAGCAGTTCTTC. Protein sequence: CASRGLAPWGEQFF.

V is TRBV27 and J is TRBJ1-1; TRBD1 matches at 8 bases. Per the germline V gene, CDR1 is MNHEY and CDR2 is SMNVEV (reference sequence). CDR3 length: 13 residues. V shed 7 bases and J 6 bases; nucleotides not matched to a gene: 7. CDR3 residues: CASISGGLSEAFF. DNA for the CDR3: TGTGCCAGCATCTCAGGGGGCTTGTCTGAAGCTTTCTTT.

The chain combines TRBV20-1 with TRBJ1-4; D remains ambiguous. The V end was cut by 7 bases, the J end by 5 bases, with 5 bases between. The CDR3 sequence is 10 residues long. Germline CDR1 and CDR2: DFQATT and SNEGSKA (reference sequence). The CDR3 nucleotides are TGCAGTGTGGCAAATGAAAAACTGTTTTTT. Residues: CSVANEKLFF.

V and J are TRBV2 and TRBJ1-1; D is perhaps TRBD1 (5 bases). Germline V gene sequence: CDR1 SNHLY, CDR2 FYNNEI. The CDR3 sequence is 13 residues long. The V end lost 4 bases, the J end lost 4 bases, and 10 bases lay between the germline ends. The DNA for the CDR3 is TGTGCCAGCAGTGGGCAGGGATCCACTGAAGCTTTCTTT. As protein: CASSGQGSTEAFF.

The chain combines TRBV14 with TRBJ1-1, with D hard to call. The CDR3 runs to 13 residues. The germline V gene encodes CDR1 SGHDN and CDR2 FVKESK. Trimming took 0 bases from V and 1 from J, leaving 3 bases between them. CDR3 amino acids: CASSQDRNTEAFF. For the CDR3, the DNA is TGTGCCAGCAGCCAAGACAGGAACACTGAAGCTTTCTTT.

The gene calls are TRBV5-1 and TRBJ1-1, with 8 bases lining up with TRBD1. V shed 4 bases and J 3 bases; nucleotides not matched to a gene: 5. The germline V gene has CDR1 SGHRS and CDR2 YFSETQ. The CDR3 is 14 amino acids. CDR3 DNA sequence: TGCGCCAGCAGCGCCCAGGGGGCTGACACTGAAGCTTTCTTT. This translates into CASSAQGADTEAFF.

This rearrangement joins TRBV2 to TRBJ1-2; TRBD1 matches at 8 bases. The CDR3 covers 14 residues. J gave up 6 bases and V 5 bases, and 8 bases lay outside the gene matches. Germline V lookup: CDR1 SNHLY, CDR2 FYNNEI. The CDR3 bases are TGTGCCAGCAGTCTACAGGGGGGGAGAGATGGCTACACCTTC. Translated: CASSLQGGRDGYTF. Variable domain in full (rest from reference TRBV2 and TRBJ1-2): EPEVTQTPSHQVTQMGQEVILRCVPISNHLYFYWYRQILGQKVEFLVSFYNNEISEKSEIFDDQFSVERPDGSNFTLKIRSTKLEDSAMYFCASSLQGGRDGYTFGSGTRLTVV.

The CDR3 reads CASSLIGLANSYNEQFF. Here the CDR3 DNA reads TGCGCCAGCAGCTTAATAGGACTAGCCAACTCCTACAATGAGCAGTTCTTC. V and J are TRBV5-1 and TRBJ2-1, with 8 bases identical to TRBD2. The CDR3 is made up of 17 amino acids. The germline gives CDR1 SGHRS, CDR2 YFSETQ. Trimming took 2 bases from V and 0 from J; bases not matched to a gene: 7.

The J gene is TRBJ1-2, the V gene TRBV2, with 7 bases identical to TRBD1. The CDR3 has 13 residues. The ends lost 6 bases at V and 3 bases at J; junction bases unmatched: 4. The germline V gene encodes CDR1 SNHLY and CDR2 FYNNEI. The CDR3 DNA is TGTGCCAGCAGGGCCGGGACAGACTATGGCTACACCTTC. Its translation is CASRAGTDYGYTF.

This clone occurred many times. The chain links TRBV5-6 to TRBJ2-7; 12 nucleotides line up with TRBD1. Germline V gives CDR1 SGHDT, CDR2 YYEEEE. CDR3 length equals 16 residues. J was trimmed by 5 bases and V by 4 bases; bases with no gene match: 10. This CDR3 is CASSPNLGQGADEQYF. CDR3 in DNA: TGTGCCAGCAGCCCCAACCTGGGACAGGGGGCGGACGAGCAGTACTTC. The complete variable domain, with remaining parts taken from reference TRBV5-6 and TRBJ2-7, reads DAGVTQSPTHLIKTRGQQVTLRCSPKSGHDTVSWYQQALGQGPQFIFQYYEEEERQRGNFPDRFSGHQFPNYSSELNVNALLLGDSALYLCASSPNLGQGADEQYFGPGTRLTVT.

This chain connects TRBV18 to TRBJ2-2; D might be TRBD2 (6 bases). Germline V gives CDR1 KGHSH, CDR2 LQKENI. This CDR3 comprises 16 residues. Between the trimmed V and J ends, which lost 5 bases and 1 base, there was a span of 14 bases. CDR3 sequence reads: CASSSRLGRNTGELFF. CDR3 bases: TGTGCCAGCTCATCCAGGCTCGGGAGGAACACCGGGGAGCTGTTTTTT. Complete variable domain (other parts from reference TRBV18 and TRBJ2-2): NAGVMQNPRHLVRRRGQEARLRCSPMKGHSHVYWYRQLPEEGLKFMVYLQKENIIDESGMPKERFSAEFPKEGPSILRIQQVVRGDSAAYFCASSSRLGRNTGELFFGEGSRLTVL.

The table lists this clone with a count of one. The V call is TRBV7-7, the J call TRBJ1-1; D call uncertain. Trimming pared 2 bases from V and 3 bases from J, leaving 16 bases between. Germline assignment: CDR1 SSHAT and CDR2 FNYEAQ (reference sequence). The CDR3 covers 16 residues. Here the CDR3 reads CASSLRRAREDTEAFF. The CDR3 DNA follows: TGTGCCAGCAGCTTACGACGGGCACGGGAAGACACTGAAGCTTTCTTT.

This chain connects TRBV19 to TRBJ2-1; no definite D call. Germline V lookup: CDR1 LNHDA, CDR2 SQIVND (reference sequence). The CDR3 extends over 15 amino acids. The V end was cut by 1 base, the J end by 8 bases, with 15 bases between. The CDR3 region has the DNA TGTGCCAGTAGTATAGCTGACGGCCGAGGTTATGAGCAGTTCTTC. Its translation is CASSIADGRGYEQFF.

This clone appeared once. This chain uses TRBV5-1 with TRBJ1-2; TRBD1 matches 7 bases. The junction had 14 bases not matched to a gene; V was cut back by 3 bases and J by 6 bases. The CDR3 length is 16 residues. Germline-derived CDR1 and CDR2 are SGHRS and YFSETQ. The CDR3 DNA follows: TGCGCCAGCAGCTGGACCGGGACAGAAGCAGCCCATGGCTACACCTTC. Translated: CASSWTGTEAAHGYTF.

This clone was recorded only once. The chain couples TRBV5-1 to TRBJ2-1, with a weak D call TRBD2 (5 bases). Germline-derived CDR1 and CDR2 are SGHRS and YFSETQ. Trimming removed 2 bases from V and 8 bases from J, with 11 bases in between. This CDR3 region has 13 residues. CDR3 bases: TGCGCCAGCAGCTTATGGGCGGGCGATGAGCAGTTCTTC. Translated: CASSLWAGDEQFF.

This rearrangement joins TRBV27 to TRBJ1-2; 7 nucleotides match TRBD1. V shed 6 bases and J 8 bases; nucleotides not matched to a gene: 12. Germline loops: CDR1 MNHEY, CDR2 SMNVEV (reference sequence). This CDR3 has 14 amino acids. CDR3 region: CASRPITGDWGYTF. In DNA form, the CDR3 reads TGTGCCAGCAGACCCATTACAGGGGATTGGGGCTACACCTTC.

Only a few counts were recorded for this clone. The chain has TRBV7-9 and TRBJ2-7; TRBD2 matches at 8 bases. The CDR3 has 14 residues. Per germline, CDR1 SEHNR and CDR2 FQNEAQ (reference sequence). Trimming at V came to 3 bases and at J to 5 bases, leaving 6 bases not matched to a gene. Here the CDR3 DNA reads TGTGCCAGCAGCTTCGGGAGGGGAGGGCACGAGCAGTACTTC. The encoded protein is CASSFGRGGHEQYF.